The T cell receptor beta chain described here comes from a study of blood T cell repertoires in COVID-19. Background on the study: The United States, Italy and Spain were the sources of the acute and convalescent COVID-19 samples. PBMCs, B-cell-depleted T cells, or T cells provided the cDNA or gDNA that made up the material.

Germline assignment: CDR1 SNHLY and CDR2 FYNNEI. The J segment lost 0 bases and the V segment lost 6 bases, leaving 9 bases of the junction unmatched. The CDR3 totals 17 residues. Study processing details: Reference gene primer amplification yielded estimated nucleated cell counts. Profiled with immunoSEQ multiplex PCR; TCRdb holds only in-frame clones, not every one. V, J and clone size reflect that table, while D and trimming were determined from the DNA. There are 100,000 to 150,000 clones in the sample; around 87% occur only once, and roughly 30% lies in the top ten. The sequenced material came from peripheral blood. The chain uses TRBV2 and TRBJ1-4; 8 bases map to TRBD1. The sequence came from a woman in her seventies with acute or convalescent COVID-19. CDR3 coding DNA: TGTGCCAGCAGCACTGACAGGGGCGCATCAACTAATGAAAAACTGTTTTTT. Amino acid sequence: CASSTDRGASTNEKLFF.